This T cell receptor beta chain was recovered during a study of response to subunit inactivated influenza vaccine. Study-wide points: Every seasonal influenza vaccination brings in few new T cells, the authors suggested.

The CDR3 is 13 residues long. Trimming shortened V by 5 bases and J by 7 bases, and 12 bases separated the two germline ends. Points on this clonotype: Its antigen is as yet unknown.

TCRdb re-called the RT-PCR reads through MiXCR, storing one row per CDR3 protein. The sample lists 550,000 to 800,000 distinct CDR3 sequences, approximately 14% occurring once. The V gene is TRBV12-3 or TRBV12-4, the J gene TRBJ1-5; TRBD1 might be the D (6 bases). Sequenced material: PBMCs from blood, taken less than 15 days before vaccination. This TCR derives from a man over 45 who received an inactivated influenza vaccine. In nucleotides, the CDR3 is TGTGCCAGCAGTCAGGGGTGGGAGCAGCCCCAGCATTTT. As protein: CASSQGWEQPQHF.